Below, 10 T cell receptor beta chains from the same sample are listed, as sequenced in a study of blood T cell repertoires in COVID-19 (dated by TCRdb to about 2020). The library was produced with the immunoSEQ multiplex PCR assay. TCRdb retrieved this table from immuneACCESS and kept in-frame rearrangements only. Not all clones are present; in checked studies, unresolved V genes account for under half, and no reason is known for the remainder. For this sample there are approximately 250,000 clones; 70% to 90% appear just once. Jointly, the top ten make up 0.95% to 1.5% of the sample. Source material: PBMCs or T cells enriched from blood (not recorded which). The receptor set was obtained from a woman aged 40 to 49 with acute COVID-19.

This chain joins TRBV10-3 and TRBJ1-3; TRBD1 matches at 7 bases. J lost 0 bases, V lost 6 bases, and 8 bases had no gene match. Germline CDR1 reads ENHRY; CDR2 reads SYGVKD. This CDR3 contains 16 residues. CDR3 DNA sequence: TGTGCCATCAGCGGGACAGTGACGTTCTCTGGAAACACCATATATTTT. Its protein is CAISGTVTFSGNTIYF.

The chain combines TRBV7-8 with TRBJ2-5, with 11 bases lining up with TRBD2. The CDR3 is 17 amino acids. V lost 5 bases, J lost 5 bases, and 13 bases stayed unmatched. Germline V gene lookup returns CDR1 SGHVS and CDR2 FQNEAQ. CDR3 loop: CASSPQTSGTPRETQYF. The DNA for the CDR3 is TGTGCCAGCAGCCCTCAGACTAGCGGGACGCCCCGGGAGACCCAGTACTTC.

The CDR3 DNA sequence: TGTGCCAGTAGTCCCGCACACAGGGGGCAAACCGGGGAGCTGTTTTTT. Its protein is CASSPAHRGQTGELFF. The chain carries TRBV19 and TRBJ2-2, with TRBD1 identical over 9 bases. The CDR3 spans 16 residues. After removal of 5 bases from V and 5 bases from J, the junction contained 9 bases not matched to a gene. Germline V gene lookup returns CDR1 LNHDA and CDR2 SQIVND (reference sequence).

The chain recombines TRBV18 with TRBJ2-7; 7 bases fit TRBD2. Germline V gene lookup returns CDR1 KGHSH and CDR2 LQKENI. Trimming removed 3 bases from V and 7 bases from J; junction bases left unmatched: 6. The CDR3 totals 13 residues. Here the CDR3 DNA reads TGTGCCAGCTCACCTTCGACTAGCTCAGAGCAGTACGTC. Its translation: CASSPSTSSEQYV.

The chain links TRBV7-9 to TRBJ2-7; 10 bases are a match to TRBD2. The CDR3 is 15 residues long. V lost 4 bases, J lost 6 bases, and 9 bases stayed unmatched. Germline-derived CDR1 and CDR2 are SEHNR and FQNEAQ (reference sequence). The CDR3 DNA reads TGTGCCAGCAGCTCGGATACTAGCGGGAATAGCGAGCAGTACGTC. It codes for CASSSDTSGNSEQYV.

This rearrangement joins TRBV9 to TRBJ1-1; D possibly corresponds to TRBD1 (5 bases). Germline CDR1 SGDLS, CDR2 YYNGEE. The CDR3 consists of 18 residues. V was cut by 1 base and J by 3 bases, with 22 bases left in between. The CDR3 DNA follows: TGTGCCAGCAGCGTATTCCAGACCGGGGCGGGAGAAGACACTGAAGCTTTCTTT. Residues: CASSVFQTGAGEDTEAFF.

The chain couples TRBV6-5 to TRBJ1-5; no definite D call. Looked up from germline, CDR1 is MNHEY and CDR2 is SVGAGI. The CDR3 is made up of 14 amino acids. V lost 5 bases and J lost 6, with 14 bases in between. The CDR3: CASSQTRAGQPQHF. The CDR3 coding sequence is TGTGCCAGCAGTCAAACACGGGCGGGTCAGCCCCAGCATTTT.

The CDR3 sequence is CASRPRRSDYNEQFF. The CDR3, as DNA: TGTGCCAGCAGACCCCGCAGAAGTGACTACAATGAGCAGTTCTTC. This chain joins TRBV7-2 and TRBJ2-1; no firm D call. Germline V gene data show CDR1 as SGHTA and CDR2 as FQGNSA. The ends were cut back, 6 bases at V and 3 bases at J, with 15 bases in the middle. The length of the CDR3 is 15 residues.

This CDR3 reads CASSLGGLVTGELFF. CDR3 DNA sequence: TGTGCCAGCAGCTTGGGCGGTCTGGTCACCGGGGAGCTGTTTTTT. The chain joins TRBV5-4 to TRBJ2-2; no clear D gene. CDR3 size: 15 residues. The V end lost 0 bases, the J end lost 4 bases, and 10 bases lay between the germline ends. Germline V gene lookup returns CDR1 SGHNT and CDR2 YYREEE (reference sequence).

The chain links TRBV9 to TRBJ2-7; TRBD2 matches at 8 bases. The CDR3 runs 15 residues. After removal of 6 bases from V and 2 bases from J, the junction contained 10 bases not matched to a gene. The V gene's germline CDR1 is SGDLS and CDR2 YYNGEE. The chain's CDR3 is CASTSGSDGPYEQYF. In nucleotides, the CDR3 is TGTGCCAGCACGAGCGGGAGTGATGGCCCCTACGAGCAGTACTTC.